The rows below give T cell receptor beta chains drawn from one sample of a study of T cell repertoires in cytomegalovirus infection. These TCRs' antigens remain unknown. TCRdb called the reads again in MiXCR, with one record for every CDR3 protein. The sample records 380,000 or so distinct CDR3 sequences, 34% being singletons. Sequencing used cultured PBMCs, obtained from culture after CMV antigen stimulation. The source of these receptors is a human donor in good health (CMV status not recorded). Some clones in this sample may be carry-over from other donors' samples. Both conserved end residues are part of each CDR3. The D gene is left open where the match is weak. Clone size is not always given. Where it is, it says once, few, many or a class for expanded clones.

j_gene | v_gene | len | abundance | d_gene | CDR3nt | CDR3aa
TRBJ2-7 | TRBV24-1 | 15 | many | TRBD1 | TGTGCCACCAGTGATTTTGGACAGGGGGGCCACGAGCAGTACTTC | CATSDFGQGGHEQYF
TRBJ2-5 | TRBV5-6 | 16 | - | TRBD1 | TGTGCCAGCAGCTATCCGACAGGGGGCGCGCGGAAGACCCAGTACTTC | CASSYPTGGARKTQYF
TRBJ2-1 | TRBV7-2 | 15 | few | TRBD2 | TGTGCCAGCGGATGGACTAGCGGAACCTACAATGAGCAGTTCTTC | CASGWTSGTYNEQFF
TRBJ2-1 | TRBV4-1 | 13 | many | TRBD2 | TGCGCCAGCAGCCAAGATCGAGGACTAGCGCAGTTCTTC | CASSQDRGLAQFF
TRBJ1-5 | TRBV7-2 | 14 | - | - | TGTGCCAGCAGCTTATTAGAGGGGGTGAAGCCCCAGCATTTT | CASSLLEGVKPQHF
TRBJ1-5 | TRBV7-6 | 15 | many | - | TGTGCCAGCAGCTTAGCTGAGGGGGGGAATCAGCCCCAGCATTTT | CASSLAEGGNQPQHF
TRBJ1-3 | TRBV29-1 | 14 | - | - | TGCAGCGTTGAAGACGGACGTTCTGGAAACACCATATATTTT | CSVEDGRSGNTIYF
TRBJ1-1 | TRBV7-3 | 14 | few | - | TGTGCCAGCAGCTTAACGGTGTTTAGCAGCGAAGCTTTCTTT | CASSLTVFSSEAFF
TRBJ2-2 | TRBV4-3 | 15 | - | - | TGCGCCAGCAGCCAAGTCCCAGGGAACACCGGGGAGCTGTTTTTT | CASSQVPGNTGELFF
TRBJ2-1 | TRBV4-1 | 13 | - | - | TGCGCCAGCAGCCAGACCCACGTGGATGAGCAGTTCTTC | CASSQTHVDEQFF
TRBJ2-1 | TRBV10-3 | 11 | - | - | TGTGCCATCAGTGAACCGGGTGAGCAGTTCTTC | CAISEPGEQFF
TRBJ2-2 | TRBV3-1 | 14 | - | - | TGTGCCAGCAGCCAAGTAACGGGTCCCGGGGAGCTGTTTTTT | CASSQVTGPGELFF
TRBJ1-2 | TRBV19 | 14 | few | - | TGTGCCAGTAGTCGACCGAGAACAAACTATGGCTACACCTTC | CASSRPRTNYGYTF
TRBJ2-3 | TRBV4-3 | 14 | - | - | TGCGCCAGCAGCCAAGAGAGTAGCACAGATACGCAGTATTTT | CASSQESSTDTQYF
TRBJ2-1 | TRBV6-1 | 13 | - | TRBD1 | TGTGCCAGCAGTGGATCCTTTGACAGGGAACAGTTCTTC | CASSGSFDREQFF
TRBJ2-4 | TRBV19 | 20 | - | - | TGTGCCAGTAGTATTCGGGTATTAGGGGCAGAAGAACTAGCCAAAAACATTCAGTACTTC | CASSIRVLGAEELAKNIQYF
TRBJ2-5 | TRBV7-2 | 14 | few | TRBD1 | TGTGCCAGCAGCTTAGGGACAGGGTTAAAGACCCAGTACTTC | CASSLGTGLKTQYF
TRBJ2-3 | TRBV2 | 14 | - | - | TGTGCCAGCAGTGTCAGGAGCGAGTCGGATACGCAGTATTTT | CASSVRSESDTQYF
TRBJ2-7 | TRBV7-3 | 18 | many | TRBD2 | TGTGCCAGCAGCCCGAACAGGGAAAAGCGGGAGAGCTCCTACGAGCAGTACTTC | CASSPNREKRESSYEQYF
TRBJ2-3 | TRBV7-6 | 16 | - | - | TGTGCCAGCAGCTTAGGGTCGGCGGGCGGTGCAGATACGCAGTATTTT | CASSLGSAGGADTQYF
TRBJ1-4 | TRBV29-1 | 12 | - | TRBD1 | TGCAGCGTTAAGGGGGCGTTGGAAAAACTGTTTTTT | CSVKGALEKLFF
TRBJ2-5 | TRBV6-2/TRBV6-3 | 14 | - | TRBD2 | TGTGCCAGCAAGGGGACTAGCGGGATTGAGACCCAGTACTTC | CASKGTSGIETQYF
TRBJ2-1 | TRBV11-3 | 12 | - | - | TGTGCCAGCAGCTTAGATAGGCTAGAGCAGTTCTTC | CASSLDRLEQFF
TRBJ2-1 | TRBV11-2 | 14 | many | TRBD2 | TGTGCCAGCAGCTTCCTAGCGGAGAACAATGAGCAGTTCTTC | CASSFLAENNEQFF
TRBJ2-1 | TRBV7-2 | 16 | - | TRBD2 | TGTGCCAGCAGTCCGCACCCTAGCGGTGGTCGGGATGAGCAGTTCTTC | CASSPHPSGGRDEQFF
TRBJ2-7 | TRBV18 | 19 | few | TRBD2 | TGTGCCAGCTCACCGATCTCAGGGGGACTAGCGCCCGTCTCCTACGAGCAGTACTTC | CASSPISGGLAPVSYEQYF
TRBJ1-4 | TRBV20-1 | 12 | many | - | TGCAGTGCTAGAGGGGACGGGGAAAAACTGTTTTTT | CSARGDGEKLFF
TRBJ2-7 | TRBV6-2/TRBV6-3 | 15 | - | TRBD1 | TGTGCCAGCAGGTTCACAGGGGGCTCTCCGTACGAGCAGTACTTC | CASRFTGGSPYEQYF
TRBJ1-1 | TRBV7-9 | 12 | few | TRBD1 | TGTGGGGAGGGGGCCGTGAACACTGAAGCTTTCTTT | CGEGAVNTEAFF
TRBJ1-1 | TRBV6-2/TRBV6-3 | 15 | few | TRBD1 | TGTGCCAGCAGTTCGGAGGACAGGGGGCGTACTGAAGCTTTCTTT | CASSSEDRGRTEAFF
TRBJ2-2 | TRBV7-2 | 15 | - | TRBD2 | TGTGCCAGCAGCTTAAGGACTAGCGGGACCGGGGAGCTGTTTTTT | CASSLRTSGTGELFF
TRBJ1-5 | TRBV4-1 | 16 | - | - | TGCGCCAGCAGCCAACTGAGAGAGAACTTCAATCAGCCCCAGCATTTT | CASSQLRENFNQPQHF
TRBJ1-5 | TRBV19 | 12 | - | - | TGTGCCAGTAGTATTCTAAATCAGCCCCAGCATTTT | CASSILNQPQHF